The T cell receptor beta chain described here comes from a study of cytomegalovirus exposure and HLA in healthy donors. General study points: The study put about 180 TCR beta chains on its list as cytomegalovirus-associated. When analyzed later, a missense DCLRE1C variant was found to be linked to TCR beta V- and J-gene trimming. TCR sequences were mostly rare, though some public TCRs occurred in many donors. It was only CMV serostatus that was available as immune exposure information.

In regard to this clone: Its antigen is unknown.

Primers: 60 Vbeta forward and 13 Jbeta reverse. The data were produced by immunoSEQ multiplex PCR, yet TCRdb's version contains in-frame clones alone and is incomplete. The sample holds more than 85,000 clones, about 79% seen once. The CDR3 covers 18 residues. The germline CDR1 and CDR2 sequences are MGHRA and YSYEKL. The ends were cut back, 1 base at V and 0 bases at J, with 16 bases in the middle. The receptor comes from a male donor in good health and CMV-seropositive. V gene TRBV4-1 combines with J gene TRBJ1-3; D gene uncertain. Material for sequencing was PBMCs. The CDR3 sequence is CASSQVAATFRSGNTIYF. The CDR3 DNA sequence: TGCGCCAGCAGCCAAGTTGCGGCCACCTTTCGCTCTGGAAACACCATATATTTT.